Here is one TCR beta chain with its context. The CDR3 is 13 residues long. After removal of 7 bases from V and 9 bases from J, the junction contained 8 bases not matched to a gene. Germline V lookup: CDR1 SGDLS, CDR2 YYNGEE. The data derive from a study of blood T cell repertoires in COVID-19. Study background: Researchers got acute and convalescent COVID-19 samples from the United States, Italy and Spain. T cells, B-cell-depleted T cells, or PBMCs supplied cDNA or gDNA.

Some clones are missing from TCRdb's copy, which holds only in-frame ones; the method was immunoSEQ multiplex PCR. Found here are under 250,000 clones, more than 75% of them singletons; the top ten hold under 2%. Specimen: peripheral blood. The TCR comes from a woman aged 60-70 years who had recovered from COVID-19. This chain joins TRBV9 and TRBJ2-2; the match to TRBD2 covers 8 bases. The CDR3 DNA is TGTGCCAGCTCCCGCGGGGGGAGCAGGGAGCTGTTTTTT. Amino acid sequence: CASSRGGSRELFF.